This TCR beta chain was obtained from a study of blood T cell repertoires in COVID-19 (dated by TCRdb to about 2020). At the level of the whole study: Collaborator samples came from the United States, Italy and Spain and covered acute and convalescent phases of COVID-19. Sample metadata almost always included a de-identified subject ID, COVID-19 status, age in years and sex. Subjects who had been exposed to COVID-19, were actively infected with it, or had recovered from it provided the deeply sampled blood TCRbeta repertoires that made up the dataset. The prospective study material was composed of cDNA or gDNA derived from T cells, B-cell-depleted T cells, or PBMCs. The repertoires were released in a freely available public database meant as a resource for research on the immune response to SARS-CoV-2. Samples were obtained from the ongoing ImmuneRACE study (first 160 participants) and from 1,254 subjects provided by 6 global collaborators. Where HLA class I and class II types were available, the types were taken from metadata supplied by the sample provider, not from assay-based typing. General conclusions and limits of the study: How much clinical and demographic metadata was included differed by source and by participant, and the metadata was provided uncurated.

The immunoSEQ Assay, a bias-controlled multiplex PCR, was used to amplify TCRbeta CDR3 regions from genomic DNA. Per the authors' processing: The number of nucleated cells in each sample was estimated from the amplification of reference gene primers within the assay. To quantify the absolute abundance of each unique TCRbeta CDR3 rearrangement, sequence reads were collapsed and filtered. For each sample, productive Simpson clonality was calculated as the square root of Simpson's diversity index over productive rearrangements. The table was pulled from immuneACCESS by TCRdb, which kept in-frame rearrangements only. Such tables lose some clones; where checked, under half of the loss comes from unresolved V genes, and the rest has no known cause. V, J and clone size are taken as reported in that table, and D and trimming were inferred from the DNA itself. The sample data list about 240,000 clones, and approximately 85% of these were observed just once. Of the sample, roughly 12% is held by the ten largest clones.

Cut back by 2 bases and 3 bases, the V and J ends lie 13 bases apart. CDR1 is given as MNHEY and CDR2 as SVGAGI, both from the germline V gene. The CDR3 starts with the cysteine, ends with the phenylalanine, and has 15 residues. Only the CDR3 part of the read is kept: 45 bases, read in frame from the first base. With respect to this clone: Its antigen remains undetermined. There are no base qualities to consult, and no much larger clone falls within one base.

Collaborating institutions collected whole blood in K2EDTA tubes following their own protocols. For TCRbeta analysis, collaborators shipped samples as frozen whole blood, isolated PBMCs, or DNA extracted from either of those sample types. The receptor's source is an older woman with active or convalescent COVID-19. The rearrangement combines TRBV6-5 with TRBJ1-1, and perhaps TRBD1 as D gene, on 5 matching bases. Material: peripheral blood. CDR3 reads: CASSYGIGGDTEAFF. The nucleotides read TGTGCCAGCAGTTACGGTATCGGGGGGGACACTGAAGCTTTCTTT.